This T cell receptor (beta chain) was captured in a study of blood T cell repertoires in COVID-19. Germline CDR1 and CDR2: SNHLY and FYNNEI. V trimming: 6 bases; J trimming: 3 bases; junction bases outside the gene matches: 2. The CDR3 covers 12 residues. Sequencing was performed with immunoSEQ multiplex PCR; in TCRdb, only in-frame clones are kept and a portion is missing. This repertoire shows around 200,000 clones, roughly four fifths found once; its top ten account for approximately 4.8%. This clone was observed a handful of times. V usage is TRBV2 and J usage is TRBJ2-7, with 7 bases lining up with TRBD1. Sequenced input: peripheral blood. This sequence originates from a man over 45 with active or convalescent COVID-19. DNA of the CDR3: TGTGCCAGCAGAGGGGACAGCTACGAGCAGTACTTC. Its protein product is CASRGDSYEQYF.